The text below deals with one T cell receptor beta chain. The target antigen is unknown. This CDR3 contains 16 residues. Deletions cut 4 bases from V and 2 bases from J, with 12 bases between. Germline V gene data show CDR1 as LGHDT and CDR2 as YNNKEL (reference sequence). TCRdb independently ran MiXCR on the reads; one entry per CDR3 protein. The table lists tens of thousands of distinct CDR3 sequences, about a fifth of them singletons. These data belong to a study of T cell repertoires in cytomegalovirus infection. The overall study: Indications came from public TCR beta signatures; they pointed to CMV infection and to a matching HLA type.

Study-level findings and limits: Summed public TCR beta family frequency identified CMV carriers bearing the relevant HLA.

The TCR sequence derives from a human donor in good health (CMV status not recorded). Some clones in this sample may be carry-over from other donors' samples. Sequenced here: CD8+ T cells from cultured PBMCs, sampled from culture after CMV antigen stimulation. J is TRBJ1-6 and V is TRBV3-1; TRBD1 is a possible D gene (5 bases). The CDR3 sequence: CASSRTGGAYNSPLHF. In nucleotides, the CDR3 is TGTGCCAGCAGCCGGACCGGAGGGGCCTATAATTCACCCCTCCACTTT.